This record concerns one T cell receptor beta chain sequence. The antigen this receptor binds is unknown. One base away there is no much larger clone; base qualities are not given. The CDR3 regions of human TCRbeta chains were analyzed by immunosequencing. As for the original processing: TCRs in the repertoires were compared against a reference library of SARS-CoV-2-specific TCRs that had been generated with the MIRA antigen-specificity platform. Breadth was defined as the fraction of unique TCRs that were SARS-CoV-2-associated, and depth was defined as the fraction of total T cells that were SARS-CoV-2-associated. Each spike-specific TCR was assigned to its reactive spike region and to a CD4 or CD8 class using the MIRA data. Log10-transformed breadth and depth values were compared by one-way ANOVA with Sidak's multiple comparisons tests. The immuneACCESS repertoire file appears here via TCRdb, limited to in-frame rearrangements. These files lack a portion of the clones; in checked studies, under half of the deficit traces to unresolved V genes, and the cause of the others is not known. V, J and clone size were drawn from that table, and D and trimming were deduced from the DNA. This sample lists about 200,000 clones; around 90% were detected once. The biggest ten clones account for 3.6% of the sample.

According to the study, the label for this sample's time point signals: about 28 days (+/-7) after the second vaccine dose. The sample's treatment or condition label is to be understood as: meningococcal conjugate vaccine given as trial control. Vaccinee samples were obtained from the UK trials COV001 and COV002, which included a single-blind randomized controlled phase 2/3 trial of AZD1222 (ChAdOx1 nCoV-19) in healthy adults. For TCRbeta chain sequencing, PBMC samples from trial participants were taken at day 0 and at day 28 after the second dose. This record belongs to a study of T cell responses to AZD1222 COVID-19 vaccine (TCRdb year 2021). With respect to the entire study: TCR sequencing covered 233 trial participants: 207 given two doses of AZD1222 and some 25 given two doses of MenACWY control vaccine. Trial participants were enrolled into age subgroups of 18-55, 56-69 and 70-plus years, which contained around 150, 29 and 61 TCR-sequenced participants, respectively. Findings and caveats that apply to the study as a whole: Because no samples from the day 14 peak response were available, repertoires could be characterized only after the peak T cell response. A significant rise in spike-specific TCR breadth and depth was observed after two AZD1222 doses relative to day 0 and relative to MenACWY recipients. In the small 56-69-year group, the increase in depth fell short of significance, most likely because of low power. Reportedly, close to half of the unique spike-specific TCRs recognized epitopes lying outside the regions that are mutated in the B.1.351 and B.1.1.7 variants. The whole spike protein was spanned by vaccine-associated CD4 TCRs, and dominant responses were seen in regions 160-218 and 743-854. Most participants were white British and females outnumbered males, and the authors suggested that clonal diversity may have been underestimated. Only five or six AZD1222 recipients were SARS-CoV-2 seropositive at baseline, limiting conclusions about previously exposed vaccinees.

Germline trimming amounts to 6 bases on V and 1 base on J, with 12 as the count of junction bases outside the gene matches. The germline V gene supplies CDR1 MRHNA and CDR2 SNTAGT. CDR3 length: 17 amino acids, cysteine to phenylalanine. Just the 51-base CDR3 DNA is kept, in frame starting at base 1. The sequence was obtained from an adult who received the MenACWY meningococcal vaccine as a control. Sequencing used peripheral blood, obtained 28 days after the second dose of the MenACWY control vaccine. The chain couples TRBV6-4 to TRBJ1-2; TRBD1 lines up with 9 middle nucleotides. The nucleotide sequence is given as TGTGCCAGCAGCACAACAGGGGGCGCAGGGGATAACTATGGCTACACCTTC. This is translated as CASSTTGGAGDNYGYTF.